Listed below are T cell receptor beta chains from one sample, sequenced in a study of T cell responses to AZD1222 COVID-19 vaccine. This table comes from immunoSEQ multiplex PCR, and its TCRdb copy is limited to in-frame clones, with some not included. The table shows over 65,000 clones, with roughly 86% occurring only once. Here the sequenced sample was peripheral blood, taken 28 days after the second AZD1222 dose. Every receptor here comes from an adult who received the AZD1222 COVID-19 vaccine. Each CDR3 is given with its conserved first and last residue. The D gene is left open where the match is weak. The size entry is marked missing in some rows and otherwise reads once, few, many or a size class.

cdr3_aa | cdr3_nt | v_call | d_call | cdr3_length | clone_size | j_call
CASSYSIGQGVYEQYF | TGTGCCAGCAGTTACTCGATAGGTCAGGGCGTCTACGAGCAGTACTTC | TRBV6-5 | - | 16 | - | TRBJ2-7
CASSLRNRVSQPQHF | TGTGCCAGCAGTTTAAGAAACAGGGTGAGTCAGCCCCAGCATTTT | TRBV28 | - | 15 | - | TRBJ1-5
CASSPARADTQYF | TGTGCCAGCAGCCCTGCGCGGGCAGATACGCAGTATTTT | TRBV7-2 | - | 13 | once | TRBJ2-3
CASSFLPGRGYTF | TGTGCCAGCAGTTTCCTTCCAGGGAGAGGCTACACCTTC | TRBV12-3/TRBV12-4 | - | 13 | - | TRBJ1-2
CASSLLVETQYF | TGTGCCAGCAGCCTCCTAGTGGAGACCCAGTACTTC | TRBV3-1/TRBV3-2 | - | 12 | - | TRBJ2-5
CASSPGTGREKLFF | TGTGCCAGCAGCCCCGGGACAGGACGCGAAAAACTGTTTTTT | TRBV7-2 | TRBD1 | 14 | - | TRBJ1-4
CASSQDSGAWQPQHF | TGCGCCAGCAGCCAAGATTCCGGGGCCTGGCAGCCCCAGCATTTT | TRBV4-1 | - | 15 | - | TRBJ1-5
CASSVQGNSYNSPLHF | TGTGCCAGCTCCGTTCAGGGGAACTCCTATAATTCACCCCTCCACTTT | TRBV18 | - | 16 | - | TRBJ1-6
CASSTTGTGGSYNEQFF | TGCGCCAGCAGCACTACCGGGACAGGGGGCTCCTACAATGAGCAGTTCTTC | TRBV5-1 | TRBD1 | 17 | - | TRBJ2-1
CASSAAYGYTF | TGTGCCAGCAGTGCGGCCTATGGCTACACCTTC | TRBV28 | - | 11 | - | TRBJ1-2
CASSTGQGRYEQYF | TGCGCCAGCAGCACGGGACAGGGTCGGTACGAGCAGTACTTC | TRBV4-3 | TRBD1 | 14 | once | TRBJ2-7
CASSHLWAGTGENTEAFF | TGTGCCAGCAGCCACTTGTGGGCCGGGACAGGGGAAAACACTGAAGCTTTCTTT | TRBV3-1/TRBV3-2 | TRBD1 | 18 | - | TRBJ1-1
CASSYSATGGNYGYTF | TGTGCCAGCAGTTACTCGGCGACAGGGGGAAACTATGGCTACACCTTC | TRBV6-6 | TRBD1 | 16 | - | TRBJ1-2
CASSLVGRDRVLDTQYF | TGTGCCAGCAGTCTAGTGGGGCGGGACAGGGTTTTAGATACGCAGTATTTT | TRBV28 | TRBD1 | 17 | - | TRBJ2-3
CASSSPDRGNQPQHF | TGTGCCAGCAGCTCCCCGGACAGGGGAAATCAGCCCCAGCATTTT | TRBV28 | TRBD1 | 15 | - | TRBJ1-5
CASSQPGQRNTIYF | TGTGCCAGCTCACAACCCGGACAGAGAAACACCATATATTTT | TRBV18 | - | 14 | few | TRBJ1-3
CASGLVLAGGVAGEQFF | TGTGCTAGTGGTTTGGTACTAGCGGGAGGTGTCGCGGGGGAGCAGTTCTTC | TRBV12-5 | TRBD2 | 17 | - | TRBJ2-1
CASSLSLGSGGLNEQFF | TGTGCCAGCAGCCTGAGCCTTGGGTCGGGAGGGCTGAATGAGCAGTTCTTC | TRBV7-6 | TRBD2 | 17 | - | TRBJ2-1
CASSLPPTGGCMDEQYF | TGTGCCAGCAGTCTCCCACCAACAGGGGGCTGTATGGACGAGCAGTACTTC | TRBV27 | TRBD1 | 17 | - | TRBJ2-7
CASSRLAGYYEQYF | TGTGCCAGCAGTCGCCTAGCGGGGTACTACGAGCAGTACTTC | TRBV2 | TRBD2 | 14 | - | TRBJ2-7
CASRRSGRAGADTQYF | TGTGCCAGCAGACGTAGCGGGAGGGCGGGCGCAGATACGCAGTATTTT | TRBV2 | TRBD2 | 16 | - | TRBJ2-3
CASSPIGSNTEAFF | TGTGCCAGCTCACCCATAGGGTCGAACACTGAAGCTTTCTTT | TRBV18 | - | 14 | - | TRBJ1-1
CASTGPVTNYGYTF | TGTGCCAGTACAGGGCCGGTGACTAACTATGGCTACACCTTC | TRBV7-9 | - | 14 | - | TRBJ1-2
CASSLEQGAGIWSPLHF | TGTGCCAGCAGCTTGGAGCAGGGGGCGGGTATTTGGTCACCCCTCCACTTT | TRBV5-6 | TRBD1 | 17 | - | TRBJ1-6
CASSAGTGSFSEAFF | TGTGCCAGCAGTGCCGGGACAGGGTCCTTTTCTGAAGCTTTCTTT | TRBV6-4 | TRBD1 | 15 | - | TRBJ1-1
CASRFGQTGTDTQYF | TGCGCCAGCAGATTTGGACAGACAGGCACAGATACGCAGTATTTT | TRBV5-1 | - | 15 | - | TRBJ2-3